The clone carrying this T cell receptor (beta chain) counts as medium-sized. Its antigen is undetermined. Between the trimmed V and J ends, which lost 7 bases and 0 bases, there was a span of 16 bases. Germline CDR1 is KGHSH and CDR2 is LQKENI. The CDR3 length is 16 residues. From the reads, TCRdb called clonotypes with MiXCR, one entry per CDR3 protein. The sample includes several thousand distinct CDR3 sequences, around 17% of them seen just once. The sample originates from a study of liver allograft versus peripheral blood T cells. The wider study: Transplanted-liver and recipient peripheral blood T cell receptor repertoires were compared.

Findings and limits, study-wide: As reported, T cell receptor repertoires inside liver allografts differed from those present in peripheral blood.

The genes are TRBV18 and TRBJ1-3, with D unclear. The source is a human patient who had a liver transplant. Some of these T cells may belong to the graft donor. CDR3 amino acids: CASFTSRSGSGNTIYF. CDR3 DNA: TGTGCCAGCTTTACCAGCAGAAGCGGCTCTGGAAACACCATATATTTT.